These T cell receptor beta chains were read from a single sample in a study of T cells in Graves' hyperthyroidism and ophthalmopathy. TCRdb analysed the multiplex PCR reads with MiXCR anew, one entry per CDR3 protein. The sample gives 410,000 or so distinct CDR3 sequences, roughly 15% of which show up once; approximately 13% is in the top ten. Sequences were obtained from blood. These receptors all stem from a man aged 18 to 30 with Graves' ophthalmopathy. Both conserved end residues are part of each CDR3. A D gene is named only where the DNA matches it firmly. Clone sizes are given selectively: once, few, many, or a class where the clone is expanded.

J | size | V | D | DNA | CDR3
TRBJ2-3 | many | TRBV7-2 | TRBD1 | TGTGCCAGCAGCTTAGATCAGGGGGCAGATACGCAGTATTTT | CASSLDQGADTQYF
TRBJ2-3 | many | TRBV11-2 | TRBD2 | TGTGCCAGCAGCTTAGACCATTTTAAGCGGGGGGGCGCAGATACGCAGTATTTT | CASSLDHFKRGGADTQYF
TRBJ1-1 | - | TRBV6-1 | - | TGTGCCTATACCGGACGGACAAACACTGAAGCTTTCTTT | CAYTGRTNTEAFF
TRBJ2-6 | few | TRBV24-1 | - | TGTGCCACGGCTCCTACAGGGAACTCTGGGGCCAACGTCCTGACTTTC | CATAPTGNSGANVLTF
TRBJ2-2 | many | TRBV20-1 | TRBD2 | TGCAGTGCTAGAGTGGCGGGAGCGGAAACCGGGGAGCTGTTTTTT | CSARVAGAETGELFF
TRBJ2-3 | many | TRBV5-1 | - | TGCGCCAGCAGCTTGGGGGGGCCACGGGAGGCAGATACGCAGTATTTT | CASSLGGPREADTQYF
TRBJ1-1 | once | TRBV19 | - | TGTGCCAGTAGTATAGGAGTTCTCGGGGAAGCTTTCTTT | CASSIGVLGEAFF
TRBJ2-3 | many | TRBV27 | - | TGTGCCAGCAGTTTCAGGGAGGCAGATACGCAGTATTTT | CASSFREADTQYF
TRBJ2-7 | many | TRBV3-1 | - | TGTGCCAGCAGTCTCGGGACTTCCTCCTACGAGCAGTACTTC | CASSLGTSSYEQYF
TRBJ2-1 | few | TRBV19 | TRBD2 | TGTGCCAGTAGTACCCCTAGCGGAGCCGCCAATGAGCAGTTCTTC | CASSTPSGAANEQFF
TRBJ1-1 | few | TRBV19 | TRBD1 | TGTGCCAGTAGTATGACAGGGGATTTTCGGTACACTGAAGCTTTCTTT | CASSMTGDFRYTEAFF
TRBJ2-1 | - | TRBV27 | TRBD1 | TGTGCCAGCAGTCGCGACAGGGGGCGCTTTGAGCAGTTCTTC | CASSRDRGRFEQFF
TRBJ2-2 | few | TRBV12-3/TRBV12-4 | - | TGTGCCAGCAGTTTAGTGGGGGGCTTAGGGGAGCTGTTTTTT | CASSLVGGLGELFF
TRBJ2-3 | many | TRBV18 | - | TGTGCCAGCTCACCACCATCAGGGAGCACAGATACGCAGTATTTT | CASSPPSGSTDTQYF
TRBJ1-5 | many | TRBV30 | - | TGTGCCTGGGGGACGCCGCCGCTGAGCAATCAGCCCCAGCATTTT | CAWGTPPLSNQPQHF
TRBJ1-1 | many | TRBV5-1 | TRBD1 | TGCGCCAGCAGCTTGGGGGACAGGGTGGGCACTGAAGCTTTCTTT | CASSLGDRVGTEAFF
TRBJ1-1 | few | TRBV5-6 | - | TGTGCCAGCAGGCCCGAAGGCAGCACTGAAGCTTTCTTT | CASRPEGSTEAFF
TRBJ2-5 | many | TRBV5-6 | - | TGTGCCAGCAGCTTAGCTGAGACCCAGTACTTC | CASSLAETQYF
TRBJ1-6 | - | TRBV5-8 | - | TGTGCCAGCAGCTTGGTGGCAGACGGGACTATATCACCCCTCCACTTT | CASSLVADGTISPLHF
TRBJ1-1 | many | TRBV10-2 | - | TGCGCCAGCAGAGGCTACAGGGTCGACACTGAAGCTTTCTTT | CASRGYRVDTEAFF
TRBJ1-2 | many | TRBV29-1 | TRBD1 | TGCAGCGTTGGGGCAGGGGGTCATGGCTACACCTTC | CSVGAGGHGYTF
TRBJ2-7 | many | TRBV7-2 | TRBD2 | TGTGCCAGCAGAGGACTAGCGGACTCCTACGAGCAGTACTTC | CASRGLADSYEQYF
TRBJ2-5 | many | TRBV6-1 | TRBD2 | TGTGCCAGCAGTGAAATACAAGAGCGGGAGTACAGGACCCAGTACTTC | CASSEIQEREYRTQYF
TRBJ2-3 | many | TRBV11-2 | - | TGTGCCAGCAGCTTTTCGACTCGGGCTTCGTTCACAGATACGCAGTATTTT | CASSFSTRASFTDTQYF
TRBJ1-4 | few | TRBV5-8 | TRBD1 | TGTGCCAGCAGACAGGGGGCTAATGAAAAACTGTTTTTT | CASRQGANEKLFF
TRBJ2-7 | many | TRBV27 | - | TGTGCCAGCAGTTTATATGACCCAGGGCCTACCTCCGAGCAGTACTTC | CASSLYDPGPTSEQYF
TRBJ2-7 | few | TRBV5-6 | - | TGTGCCAGCAGCGGGAGCTCCCGCGAGCAGTACTTC | CASSGSSREQYF
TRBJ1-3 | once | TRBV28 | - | TGTGCCAGCAGTTTATCGGGTGATTCTGGAAGCACCATATATTTT | CASSLSGDSGSTIYF
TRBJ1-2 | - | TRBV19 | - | TGTGCCAGCCAGGGATGGGGCTATGGCTACACCTTC | CASQGWGYGYTF
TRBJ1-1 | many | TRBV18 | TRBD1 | TGTGCCAGCTCACCAGCCCAGGGGACAGATAACACTGAAGCTTTCTTT | CASSPAQGTDNTEAFF
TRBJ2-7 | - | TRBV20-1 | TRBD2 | TGCGGTGCTAGTGGCGGGACTAGCGGGGGATTTCTATCCTACGAGCAGTACTTC | CGASGGTSGGFLSYEQYF
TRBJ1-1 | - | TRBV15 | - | TGTGCCACCAGCAGAGGGGGGGTAGCTGAAGCTTTCTTT | CATSRGGVAEAFF
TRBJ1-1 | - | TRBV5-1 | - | TGCGCCAGCAGCTCCGGGACCGGAGGAGGGAAGAACACTGGAGCTTTCTTT | CASSSGTGGGKNTGAFF
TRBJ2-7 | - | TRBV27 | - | TGTGCCAGCAGTCAGGGACCTCTGCTCGAGCAGTACTTC | CASSQGPLLEQYF
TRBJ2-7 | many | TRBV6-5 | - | TGTGCCAGCAGTTACCGGGCTGAGAGCTCCTACGAGCAGTACTTC | CASSYRAESSYEQYF
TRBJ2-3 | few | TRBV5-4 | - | TGTGCCAGCAGCTCGGTCTCCCCCCTCACAGATACGCAGTATTTT | CASSSVSPLTDTQYF
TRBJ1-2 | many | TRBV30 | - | TGTGCCTGGATCTTCAGGGATTGGGACCTTAACTATGGCTACACCTTC | CAWIFRDWDLNYGYTF
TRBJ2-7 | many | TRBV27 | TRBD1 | TGTGCCAGCAGCCGACAGGGATCACCCTACGAGCAGTACTTC | CASSRQGSPYEQYF
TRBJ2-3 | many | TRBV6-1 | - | TGTGCCAGCAGATCGGGGGCGGCCAAGGGCACAGATACGCAGTATTTT | CASRSGAAKGTDTQYF